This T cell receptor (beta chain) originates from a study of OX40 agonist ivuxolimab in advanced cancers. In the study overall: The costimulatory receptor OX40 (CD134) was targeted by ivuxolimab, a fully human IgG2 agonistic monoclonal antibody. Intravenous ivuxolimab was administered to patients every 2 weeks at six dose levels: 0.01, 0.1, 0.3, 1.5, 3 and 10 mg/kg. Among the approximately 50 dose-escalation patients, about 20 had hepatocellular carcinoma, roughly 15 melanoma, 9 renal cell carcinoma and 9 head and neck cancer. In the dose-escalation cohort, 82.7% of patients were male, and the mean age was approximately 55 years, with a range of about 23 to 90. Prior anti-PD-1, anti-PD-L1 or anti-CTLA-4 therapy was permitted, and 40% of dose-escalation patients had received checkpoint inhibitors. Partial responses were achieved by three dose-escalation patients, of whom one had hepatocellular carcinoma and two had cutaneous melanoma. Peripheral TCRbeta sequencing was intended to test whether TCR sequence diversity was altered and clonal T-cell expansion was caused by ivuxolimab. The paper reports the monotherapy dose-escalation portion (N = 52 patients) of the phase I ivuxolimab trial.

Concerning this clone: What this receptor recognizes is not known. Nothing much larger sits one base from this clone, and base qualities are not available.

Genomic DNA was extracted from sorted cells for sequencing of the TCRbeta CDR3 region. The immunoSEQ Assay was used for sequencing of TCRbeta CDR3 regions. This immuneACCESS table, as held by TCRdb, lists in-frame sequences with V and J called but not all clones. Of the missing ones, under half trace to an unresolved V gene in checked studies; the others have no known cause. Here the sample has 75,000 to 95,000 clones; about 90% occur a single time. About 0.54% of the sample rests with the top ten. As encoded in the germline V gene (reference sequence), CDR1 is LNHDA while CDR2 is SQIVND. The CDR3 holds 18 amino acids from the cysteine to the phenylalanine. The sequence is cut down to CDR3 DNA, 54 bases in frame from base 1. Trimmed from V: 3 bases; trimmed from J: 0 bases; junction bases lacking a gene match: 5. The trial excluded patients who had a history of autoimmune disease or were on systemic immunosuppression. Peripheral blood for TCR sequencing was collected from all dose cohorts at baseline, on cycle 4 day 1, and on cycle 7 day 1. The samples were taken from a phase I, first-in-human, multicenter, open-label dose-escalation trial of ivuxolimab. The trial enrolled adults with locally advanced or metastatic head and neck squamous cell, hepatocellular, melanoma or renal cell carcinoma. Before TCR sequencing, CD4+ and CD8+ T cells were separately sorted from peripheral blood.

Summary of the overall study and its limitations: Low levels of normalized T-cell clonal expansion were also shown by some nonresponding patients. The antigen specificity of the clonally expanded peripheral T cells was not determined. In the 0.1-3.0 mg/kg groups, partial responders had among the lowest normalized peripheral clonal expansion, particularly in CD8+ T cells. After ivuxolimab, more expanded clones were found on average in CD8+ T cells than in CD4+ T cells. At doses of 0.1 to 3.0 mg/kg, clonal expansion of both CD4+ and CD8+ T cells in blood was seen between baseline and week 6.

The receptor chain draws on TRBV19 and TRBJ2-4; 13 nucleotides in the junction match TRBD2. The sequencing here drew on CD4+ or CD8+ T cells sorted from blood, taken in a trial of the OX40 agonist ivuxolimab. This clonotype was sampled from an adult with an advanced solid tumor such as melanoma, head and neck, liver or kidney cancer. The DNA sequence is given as TGTGCCAGTAGTATCAGGGGACTAGCGGGACGAGCCAAAAACATTCAGTACTTC. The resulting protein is CASSIRGLAGRAKNIQYF. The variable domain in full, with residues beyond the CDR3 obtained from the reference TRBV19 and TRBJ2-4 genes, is DGGITQSPKYLFRKEGQNVTLSCEQNLNHDAMYWYRQDPGQGLRLIYYSQIVNDFQKGDIAEGYSVSREKKESFPLTVTSAQKNPTAFYLCASSIRGLAGRAKNIQYFGAGTRLSVL.